This T cell receptor (beta chain) was found in a study of T cells in Graves' hyperthyroidism and ophthalmopathy. Looking at the study overall: Peripheral blood was taken when the disease was first diagnosed, before any treatment began.

As regards this clonotype: Its target is unknown.

Amplified TCR beta CDR3 regions derived from RNA transcripts. First-round RT-PCR targeting the TCR CDR3 was performed with the HTBI primer set. TCRdb fed the multiplex PCR reads into MiXCR, producing one record per CDR3 protein. The sample shows 500,000 to 650,000 distinct CDR3 sequences, roughly a sixth of them seen only once. CDR1 and CDR2 from the germline V gene are LGHNA and YNFKEQ. Trimming left V 0 bases short and J 8 bases short, with 26 bases between. The CDR3 loop spans 19 amino acids. General study results and limits: The majority of expanded thyroid clonotypes above 0.001 also appeared in blood.

Ophthalmopathy in the patients scored at least 3 on Clinical Activity Score and at least 4 on NOSPECS grade, lasting under 3 months. Patients with uncontrolled infections, other autoimmune diseases, pregnancy or lactation were excluded. V is TRBV4-2 and J is TRBJ2-1, with D perhaps TRBD2 (7 bases). The sequenced sample was blood. This TCR came from a woman between 18 and 29 years old with Graves' ophthalmopathy. The chain's CDR3 is CASSQDLQGGGPVKDEQFF. CDR3 sequence (DNA): TGTGCCAGCAGCCAAGACTTACAAGGGGGAGGGCCTGTTAAGGATGAGCAGTTCTTC.